This entry lists 29 T cell receptor beta chains sequenced from one sample in a study of T cells in Graves' hyperthyroidism and ophthalmopathy (dated by TCRdb to the late 2010s). Receptor amplification or capture employed multiplex PCR. TCRdb shows the sequencer as Illumina HiSeq 2000. The TCR beta CDR3 regions were amplified from RNA transcripts. A first-round RT-PCR of the TCR CDR3 used the HTBI primer set with the Qiagen OneStep RT-PCR kit. The public reads were run again by TCRdb, first through fastp at Q25 and then through MiXCR, and only productive beta chains were kept. Rows merge per CDR3 protein into single entries with the most common DNA and genes. Within this sample are 300,000 to 450,000 distinct CDR3 sequences, with approximately 15% of them counted one time only. Clones ranked in the top ten supply about 10% of the sample. Sequencing was done on a sample of blood. These TCRs come from a woman aged 60-75 years with Graves' hyperthyroidism.

This clonotype was seen a handful of times. The chain employs TRBV7-3 and TRBJ2-7, with 12 bases aligning to TRBD1. The CDR3 runs 14 residues. Germline-derived CDR1 and CDR2 are SGHTA and FQGTGA. Germline trimming cut 5 bases from V and 6 bases from J; bases unmatched to any gene: 5. The CDR3 sequence: CASSPGQGACEQYF. The CDR3 region has the DNA TGTGCCAGCAGCCCGGGACAGGGGGCTTGCGAGCAGTACTTC.

This clonotype was recorded at least ten times. The chain couples TRBV27 to TRBJ1-1, with D unresolved. Germline CDR1 is MNHEY and CDR2 is SMNVEV (reference sequence). CDR3 length: 15 residues. V was clipped by 3 bases and J by 6 bases, with 17 bases between them. In DNA, the CDR3 is TGTGCCAGCAGTTTTAAGGGCCTTAGTGTAGCTGAAGCTTTCTTT. This gives the protein CASSFKGLSVAEAFF.

A few counts support this clonotype. V and J are TRBV5-1 and TRBJ2-4, with D possibly matching TRBD2 (5 bases). CDR3 length: 15 residues. The germline V gene encodes CDR1 SGHRS and CDR2 YFSETQ. V lost 1 base and J 6 bases, leaving 14 bases between the germline ends. The CDR3 here is CASSLFPGMGNIQYF. CDR3 nucleotide sequence: TGCGCCAGCAGCTTGTTTCCGGGGATGGGAAACATTCAGTACTTC.

This clonotype came up many times. The chain employs TRBV7-3 and TRBJ2-5; D is perhaps TRBD1 or TRBD2 (5 bases each). The CDR3 extends over 14 amino acids. The germline V and J ends were trimmed by 0 bases and 5 bases, with 10 bases remaining between them. From germline, CDR1 is SGHTA and CDR2 FQGTGA. CDR3: CASSLTGVAETQYF. The CDR3 DNA reads TGTGCCAGCAGCTTAACGGGGGTAGCGGAGACCCAGTACTTC. Full variable domain (remainder filled in from reference TRBV7-3 and TRBJ2-5): GAGVSQTPSNKVTEKGKYVELRCDPISGHTALYWYRQSLGQGPEFLIYFQGTGAADDSGLPNDRFFAVRPEGSVSTLKIQRTERGDSAVYLCASSLTGVAETQYFGPGTRLLVL.

This rearrangement joins TRBV12-5 to TRBJ2-5; D remains unclear. V was cut by 6 bases and J by 5 bases, with 10 bases left in between. Germline-derived CDR1 and CDR2 are LGHNT and FRNRAP. The length of the CDR3 is 12 residues. CDR3 protein: CASGSDPETQYF. In nucleotides, the CDR3 is TGTGCTAGTGGGAGCGACCCGGAGACCCAGTACTTC.

This rearrangement joins TRBV27 to TRBJ1-6; 9 bases map to TRBD1. This CDR3 region has 17 residues. J lost 8 bases, V lost 9 bases, and 17 bases had no gene match. Germline V lookup: CDR1 MNHEY, CDR2 SMNVEV (reference sequence). As DNA, the CDR3 is TGTGCCAGTAAGCCGGGACAGGGTTTTTGGGAACATTCACCCCTCCACTTT. This codes for CASKPGQGFWEHSPLHF.

This clonotype has more than one count but fewer than ten. This chain connects TRBV14 to TRBJ1-1; D is possibly TRBD1 (5 bases). V was cut by 0 bases and J by 4 bases, with 12 bases left in between. Looked up from germline, CDR1 is SGHDN and CDR2 is FVKESK. The CDR3 loop spans 15 amino acids. For the CDR3, the DNA is TGTGCCAGCAGCCAAGATTCGTCGGGGCTCACTGAAGCTTTCTTT. It encodes CASSQDSSGLTEAFF.

This clonotype was counted many times. The chain recombines TRBV20-1 with TRBJ1-2, with 8 nucleotides matching TRBD1. Germline assignment: CDR1 DFQATT and CDR2 SNEGSKA (reference sequence). V dropped 3 bases and J dropped 4; count of bases not matched to a gene: 4. CDR3 length: 13 amino acids. Written as DNA, the CDR3 is TGCAGTGCTAGGGACAGGGTCGCCTATGGCTACACCTTC. It translates to CSARDRVAYGYTF.

In its sample, this clonotype was seen once. The genes are TRBV13 and TRBJ2-3, with 10 nucleotides matching TRBD2. This CDR3 contains 14 residues. Per germline, CDR1 PRHDT and CDR2 FYEKMQ (reference sequence). The V gene end was trimmed by 5 bases and the J gene end by 5 bases; junction bases not matched to a gene: 4. As DNA, the CDR3 is TGTGCCAGCAGCCGGACTAGCGGAGAAGATACGCAGTATTTT. This codes for CASSRTSGEDTQYF.

This clonotype was counted a few times. This chain links TRBV5-1 with TRBJ2-7, with 9 bases that match TRBD1. J gave up 1 base and V 4 bases, and 6 bases lay outside the gene matches. The CDR3 covers 15 residues. Germline CDR1 reads SGHRS; CDR2 reads YFSETQ. CDR3 amino acids: CASSLRTGASYEQYF. The CDR3 DNA follows: TGCGCCAGCAGCCTTCGGACAGGGGCTTCCTACGAGCAGTACTTC.

V usage is TRBV28 and J usage is TRBJ2-1, with 16 bases identical to TRBD2. Germline V gives CDR1 MDHEN, CDR2 SYDVKM. With V trimmed by 5 bases and J by 6 bases, 4 bases remained unmatched. The CDR3 runs to 16 residues. DNA for the CDR3: TGTGCCAGCAGTGGGGGACTAGCGGGAGGGGGCAATGAGCAGTTCTTC. Its translation: CASSGGLAGGGNEQFF.

This clonotype was counted ten times or more. The chain joins TRBV6-1 to TRBJ2-1, with 7 bases fitting TRBD2. CDR1 is MNHNS and CDR2 is SASEGT in the germline V gene. J was trimmed by 5 bases and V by 1 base; bases with no gene match: 8. The CDR3 has 16 amino acids. This CDR3 is CASSEEGGSWDNEQFF. The DNA of the CDR3 is TGTGCCAGCAGTGAAGAGGGCGGGAGTTGGGACAATGAGCAGTTCTTC.

The chain combines TRBV19 with TRBJ1-3; 8 bases map to TRBD1. Trimming cost V 3 bases and J 0 bases; bases outside gene matches: 7. This CDR3 is built from 17 residues. Germline loops: CDR1 LNHDA, CDR2 SQIVND (reference sequence). CDR3 sequence (DNA): TGTGCCAGTAGTATTTGGACAGGGACCACCTCTGGAAACACCATATATTTT. Translation: CASSIWTGTTSGNTIYF.

This clonotype was recorded many times. This chain joins TRBV20-1 and TRBJ2-1; 7 bases are a match to TRBD2. After removal of 0 bases from V and 4 bases from J, the junction contained 6 bases not matched to a gene. CDR3 size: 15 residues. Germline V gene data show CDR1 as DFQATT and CDR2 as SNEGSKA (reference sequence). CDR3 in amino acids: CSARDPQRGYNEQFF. The DNA for the CDR3 is TGCAGTGCTAGAGATCCCCAGCGGGGTTACAATGAGCAGTTCTTC.

The chain combines TRBV19 with TRBJ2-1; TRBD2 agrees at 9 bases. Germline assignment: CDR1 LNHDA and CDR2 SQIVND (reference sequence). V was pared by 1 base and J by 2 bases, with 6 bases of the junction left unmatched. The CDR3 length is 17 residues. The CDR3 is CASSIGRGLATYNEQFF. CDR3 coding DNA: TGTGCCAGTAGTATAGGAAGGGGACTAGCAACCTACAATGAGCAGTTCTTC. Combining the CDR3 with reference TRBV19 and TRBJ2-1 gives the whole variable domain DGGITQSPKYLFRKEGQNVTLSCEQNLNHDAMYWYRQDPGQGLRLIYYSQIVNDFQKGDIAEGYSVSREKKESFPLTVTSAQKNPTAFYLCASSIGRGLATYNEQFFGPGTRLTVL.

This clonotype came up many times. The chain has TRBV28 and TRBJ2-6, with 7 bases matching TRBD2. Germline V gives CDR1 MDHEN, CDR2 SYDVKM. The CDR3 is 16 amino acids. The trim removed 5 bases at V and 0 bases at J, leaving 4 bases unmatched. The CDR3 protein is CASSVGGSSGANVLTF. Here the CDR3 DNA reads TGTGCCAGCAGTGTCGGGGGGAGCTCTGGGGCCAACGTCCTGACTTTC.

This clonotype was recorded many times. The gene calls are TRBV6-1 and TRBJ1-2; D may be TRBD1 (6 bases). Trimming pared 5 bases from V and 4 bases from J, leaving 14 bases between. In germline, CDR1 is MNHNS, CDR2 SASEGT. The CDR3 extends over 14 amino acids. The CDR3, as DNA: TGTGCCAGCAGTTACGGGGGCCAGCCCTATGGCTACACCTTC. This translates into CASSYGGQPYGYTF.

This clonotype was seen repeatedly, ten times or more. The V gene is TRBV10-3, the J gene TRBJ2-3, with 7 bases fitting TRBD1. There are 15 residues in the CDR3. Germline CDR1 and CDR2: ENHRY and SYGVKD. V dropped 6 bases and J dropped 3; count of bases not matched to a gene: 9. This CDR3 is CAISPSNRGTDTQYF. DNA of the CDR3: TGTGCCATCAGCCCTAGCAACAGGGGTACAGATACGCAGTATTTT.

This clonotype came up many times. The V gene is TRBV5-1, the J gene TRBJ2-2; the match to TRBD1 covers 7 bases. Germline loops: CDR1 SGHRS, CDR2 YFSETQ. Losses at the gene ends were 3 bases for V and 3 bases for J; bases not matched to a gene: 2. The CDR3 consists of 14 residues. The CDR3 here is CASSSGQDTGELFF. As DNA, the CDR3 is TGCGCCAGCAGCTCTGGACAGGACACCGGGGAGCTGTTTTTT.

This clonotype was seen many times. The rearrangement links TRBV30 to TRBJ1-2, with 11 positions matching TRBD1. The V gene's germline CDR1 is GTSNPN and CDR2 SVGIG (reference sequence). The CDR3 runs 15 residues. Unmatched junction bases numbered 11, after V lost 4 bases and J lost 7 bases. Here the CDR3 DNA reads TGTGCCTGGACCGGCGCGCAGGACAGGGGGCTTGGCTACACCTTC. This translates into CAWTGAQDRGLGYTF. Using reference TRBV30 and TRBJ1-2 for the parts outside the CDR3, the full variable domain is SQTIHQWPATLVQPVGSPLSLECTVEGTSNPNLYWYRQAAGRGLQLLFYSVGIGQISSEVPQNLSASRPQDRQFILSSKKLLLSDSGFYLCAWTGAQDRGLGYTFGSGTRLTVV.

This clonotype was recorded at least ten times. Here the CDR3 DNA reads TGTGCCAGCAGCCAAGGGACAGGGGTCCAGCCCCAGCATTTT. Encoded protein: CASSQGTGVQPQHF. This chain connects TRBV9 to TRBJ1-5; 10 bases are shared with TRBD1. The CDR3 extends over 14 amino acids. The V and J ends lost 4 bases and 7 bases, in that order; junction bases with no gene match: 5. Germline V gene lookup returns CDR1 SGDLS and CDR2 YYNGEE.

This clonotype was seen many times. The chain joins TRBV5-1 to TRBJ2-1, with TRBD2 matching 11 bases. CDR1 is SGHRS, CDR2 YFSETQ, per germline. This CDR3 is built from 18 residues. With V trimmed by 4 bases and J by 0 bases, 9 bases remained unmatched. The CDR3 nucleotides are TGCGCCAGCAGCCCATACCTAGCGGGAGGCAGCTCCTACAATGAGCAGTTCTTC. Protein product: CASSPYLAGGSSYNEQFF.

This rearrangement joins TRBV3-1 to TRBJ2-7, with 9 bases fitting TRBD2. Trimming at V came to 3 bases and at J to 0 bases, leaving 6 bases not matched to a gene. The germline V gene has CDR1 LGHDT and CDR2 YNNKEL (reference sequence). The CDR3 extends over 16 amino acids. CDR3 sequence reads: CASSQDSGSVSYEQYF. The CDR3 coding sequence is TGTGCCAGCAGCCAGGATAGCGGGAGTGTCTCCTACGAGCAGTACTTC.

The chain recombines TRBV24-1 with TRBJ1-5; D gene uncertain. Trimming removed 4 bases at V and 4 bases at J, with 4 bases between. This CDR3 comprises 12 residues. In germline, CDR1 is KGHDR, CDR2 SFDVKD. The CDR3 sequence is CATSDQNQPQHF. CDR3 coding DNA: TGTGCCACCAGTGACCAGAATCAGCCCCAGCATTTT.

This clonotype was picked up many times. The V and J genes are TRBV10-3 and TRBJ2-1; D possibly corresponds to TRBD2 (6 bases). V lost 4 bases, J lost 5 bases, and 12 bases lay in between. The CDR3 consists of 14 residues. Germline V lookup: CDR1 ENHRY, CDR2 SYGVKD. The CDR3 sequence: CAISGGGTNNEQFF. CDR3 in DNA: TGTGCCATCAGTGGTGGGGGGACCAACAATGAGCAGTTCTTC.

J is TRBJ1-3 and V is TRBV2, with TRBD1 matching over 9 bases. The CDR3 spans 15 residues. V lost 6 bases and J lost 4; bases outside the gene matches: 7. The germline V gene has CDR1 SNHLY and CDR2 FYNNEI. Here the CDR3 DNA reads TGTGCCAGCAGGGGACAGGGACTGAGGGGAAACACCATATATTTT. Amino acids: CASRGQGLRGNTIYF.

This sequence joins TRBV28 and TRBJ2-7; weak D call: TRBD2 (6 bases). The CDR3 runs 15 residues. CDR1 MDHEN and CDR2 SYDVKM come from the germline V gene. The V gene lost 3 bases and the J gene lost 0 bases, with 12 bases spanning the gap. The CDR3 reads CASSFSAGSSYEQYF. CDR3 DNA: TGTGCCAGCAGTTTTAGTGCGGGAAGCTCCTACGAGCAGTACTTC.

Ten or more counts support this clonotype. The chain couples TRBV27 to TRBJ2-2; 11 bases map to TRBD2. Germline-derived CDR1 and CDR2 are MNHEY and SMNVEV (reference sequence). Trimming removed 6 bases from V and 4 bases from J; junction bases left unmatched: 10. This CDR3 contains 17 residues. The CDR3 protein is CASRGWVAGGLTGELFF. The CDR3 coding sequence is TGTGCCAGCAGGGGGTGGGTAGCGGGAGGGCTCACCGGGGAGCTGTTTTTT.

This clonotype was detected ten times or more. This rearrangement joins TRBV5-1 to TRBJ1-2, with 7 bases lining up with TRBD1. CDR1 is SGHRS, CDR2 YFSETQ, per germline. The J segment lost 6 bases and the V segment lost 4 bases, leaving 15 bases of the junction unmatched. There are 16 residues in the CDR3. In nucleotides, the CDR3 is TGCGCCAGCAGCAGAACCGCCCCGACAGGGTCGGATGGCTACACCTTC. It translates to CASSRTAPTGSDGYTF.